This entry is about one T cell receptor (beta chain). This sample is drawn from a study of blood T cell repertoires in COVID-19. Overall study context: Sources were T cells, B-cell-depleted T cells, or PBMCs; the material itself was cDNA or gDNA.

Repertoires were generated with immunoSEQ multiplex PCR, while TCRdb's copy carries only in-frame clones and drops some. The sample records under 300,000 clones, roughly 84% being singletons. V dropped 6 bases and J dropped 6 bases, with 12 bases sitting between them. This CDR3 has 13 amino acids. Germline assignment: CDR1 MDHEN and CDR2 SYDVKM. The sample consisted of peripheral blood. V usage is TRBV28 and J usage is TRBJ1-5; no reliable D call. The TCR originated in a human donor with COVID-19, enrolled during active disease. The donor label of this sample is uncertain. This chain's CDR3 is CASRYQELQPQHF. The CDR3 DNA reads TGTGCCAGCAGATATCAAGAACTTCAGCCCCAGCATTTT.